This T cell receptor beta chain is from a study of cytomegalovirus exposure and HLA in healthy donors. V lost 3 bases to trimming and J lost 2 bases, with 15 bases between them. Germline assignment: CDR1 MNHNS and CDR2 SASEGT. The CDR3 sequence is 16 residues long. Using immunoSEQ multiplex PCR, the repertoire was profiled, and TCRdb retains in-frame clones only, with some absent. The sample records roughly 220,000 clones, roughly 83% being singletons. Study observations and caveats: According to reports, the classifier identified cytomegalovirus status with high specificity and sensitivity.

To note about this clone: The target antigen is unknown.

This sequence originates from a young woman in good health and CMV-seropositive. The sample consisted of PBMCs. The chain recombines TRBV6-1 with TRBJ2-3; maybe TRBD2 (7 bases). The CDR3 loop reads CASSDFGGLDTDTQYF. For the CDR3, the DNA is TGTGCCAGCAGTGATTTCGGGGGGCTAGACACAGATACGCAGTATTTT.